This T cell receptor beta chain was sequenced for a study of T cell responses to AZD1222 COVID-19 vaccine. Notes on the study in general: Donors were largely white British and mainly female; clonal diversity was possibly underestimated. Increases in Spike-specific TCR breadth and depth were seen after two AZD1222 doses.

This clone has just a few counts. Its antigen is not known. Libraries were prepared by immunoSEQ multiplex PCR; TCRdb keeps only in-frame clonotypes and omits some of them. The sample gives 100,000 or so clones, about 88% of which show up once; 10% to 15% is in the top ten. The J segment lost 6 bases and the V segment lost 4 bases, leaving 4 bases of the junction unmatched. The germline CDR1 and CDR2 sequences are SGHAT and FQDESV (reference sequence). The CDR3 is 15 residues long. The gene calls are TRBV11-1 and TRBJ2-2; 11 bases map to TRBD2. This TCR was sampled from an adult in good health. Sample: peripheral blood, taken on day 0 of AZD1222 vaccination. In DNA form, the CDR3 reads TGTGCCAGCAGCTCTAGCGGGGGGCCTTCCGGGGAGCTGTTTTTT. This encodes CASSSSGGPSGELFF.